One TCR beta chain is described in this entry. This sample was taken from a study of neurological immune-mediated disorders. The making of cDNA relied on 5'RACE with 10-nucleotide random UMIs. Every sequencing run gave over 160 million TCR-beta sequences, taken from 15-18 subjects. Via MiXCR, TCRdb re-called the 5' RACE reads, giving one row per CDR3 protein. The table lists about 59,000 distinct CDR3 sequences, around 24% of them singletons. V was pared by 6 bases and J by 5 bases, with 9 bases of the junction left unmatched. Germline V gene data show CDR1 as MNHEY and CDR2 as SMNVEV (reference sequence). The CDR3 runs to 15 residues. Time point noted: technical triplicate 2. Unsorted libraries were derived from 2 million PBMCs stored at -80 C.

The clonotype originates from a man aged 60 to 69 with HTLV-1-associated myelopathy (HAM/TSP). Sequenced: PBMCs. The J gene is TRBJ2-2, the V gene TRBV27, with TRBD2 identical over 7 bases. The CDR3 DNA is TGTGCCAGCAGAAACCAGCGGGGTGGGACCGGGGAGCTGTTTTTT. Its translation: CASRNQRGGTGELFF.